The 5 T cell receptor beta chains listed next were all sequenced from one sample in a study of T cells in Graves' hyperthyroidism and ophthalmopathy. RNA transcripts served as the template for amplifying TCR beta CDR3 regions. A set of HTBI primers served as the primers for a first-round RT-PCR of the TCR CDR3. TCRdb processed the multiplex PCR reads anew with MiXCR; each CDR3 protein has one entry. Of around 700,000 distinct CDR3 sequences listed, roughly 32% are singletons. Source material: blood. These TCRs come from a woman aged 40 to 50 with Graves' hyperthyroidism.

Concerning this clonotype itself: This clone may be a read error of a much larger clone one base away. The chain links TRBV7-8 to TRBJ1-5; D uncertain. Germline V gives CDR1 SGHVS, CDR2 FQNEAQ. This CDR3 spans 16 amino acids. Trimming removed 8 bases from V and 0 bases from J, with 17 bases in between. CDR3 amino acids: CASSWEPRYSNQPQHF. DNA of the CDR3: TGTGCCAGCTCCTGGGAGCCGCGGTATAGCAATCAGCCCCAGCATTTT.

This clonotype was picked up one time. The gene calls are TRBV7-9 and TRBJ2-5; 8 nucleotides agree with TRBD1. V was clipped by 6 bases and J by 9 bases; unmatched bases: 9. The CDR3 contains 13 residues. Germline CDR1 reads SEHNR; CDR2 reads FQNEAQ (reference sequence). The CDR3, as DNA: TGTGCCAGCAGTGAAGGGACAGGAAGGGCCCAGTACTTC. It specifies CASSEGTGRAQYF. Together with reference TRBV7-9 and TRBJ2-5, the CDR3 gives the full variable domain: DTGVSQNPRHKITKRGQNVTFRCDPISEHNRLYWYRQTLGQGPEFLTYFQNEAQLEKSRLLSDRFSAERPKGSFSTLEIQRTEQGDSAMYLCASSEGTGRAQYFGPGTRLLVL.

This clonotype showed up just a few times. The chain couples TRBV12-3 or TRBV12-4 to TRBJ1-1; unclear D gene. The CDR3 covers 15 residues. The ends were cut back, 6 bases at V and 2 bases at J, with 16 bases in the middle. The CDR3 spells CASSPQLVRNTEAFF. The CDR3, as DNA: TGTGCCAGCAGCCCCCAATTGGTGAGAAACACTGAAGCTTTCTTT.

V is TRBV20-1 and J is TRBJ1-4, with D possibly TRBD1 on 5 matching bases. Trimming took off 6 bases at V and 5 bases at J, with 16 bases between the two ends. The CDR3 sequence is 14 residues long. Germline V CDR1 and CDR2: DFQATT, SNEGSKA (reference sequence). The CDR3 spells CSAVGGAVNEKLFF. DNA of the CDR3: TGCAGTGCAGTTGGAGGGGCGGTCAATGAAAAACTGTTTTTT.

As regards this clonotype: This likely comes from a read error, as the CDR3 has no conserved phenylalanine or tryptophan at its end. No DNA is shown, since the ends of the CDR3 on it are uncertain; the CDR3 is the one TCRdb lists. The chain recombines TRBV18 with TRBJ1-2; TRBD1 is the table's D call and was not checked against the DNA. From germline, CDR1 is KGHSH and CDR2 LQKENI. The CDR3 is 15 amino acids in total, end residues counted. CDR3 region: CASSLDTLLTMATQS.